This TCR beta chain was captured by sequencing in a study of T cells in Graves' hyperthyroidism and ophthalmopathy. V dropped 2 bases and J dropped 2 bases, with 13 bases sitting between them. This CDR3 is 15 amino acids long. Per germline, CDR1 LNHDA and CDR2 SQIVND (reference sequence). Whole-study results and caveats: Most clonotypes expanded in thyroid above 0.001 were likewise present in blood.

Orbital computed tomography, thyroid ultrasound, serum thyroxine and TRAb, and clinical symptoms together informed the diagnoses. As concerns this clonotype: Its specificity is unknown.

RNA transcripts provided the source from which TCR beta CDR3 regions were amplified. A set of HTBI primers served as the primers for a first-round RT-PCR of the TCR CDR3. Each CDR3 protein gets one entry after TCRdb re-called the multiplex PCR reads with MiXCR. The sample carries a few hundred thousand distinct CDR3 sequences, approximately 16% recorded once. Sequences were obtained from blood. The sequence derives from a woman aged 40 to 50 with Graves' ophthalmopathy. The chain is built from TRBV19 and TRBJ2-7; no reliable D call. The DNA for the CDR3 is TGTGCCAGTAGTATAAGTAAAGGATCCACCTACGAGCAGTACTTC. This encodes CASSISKGSTYEQYF.